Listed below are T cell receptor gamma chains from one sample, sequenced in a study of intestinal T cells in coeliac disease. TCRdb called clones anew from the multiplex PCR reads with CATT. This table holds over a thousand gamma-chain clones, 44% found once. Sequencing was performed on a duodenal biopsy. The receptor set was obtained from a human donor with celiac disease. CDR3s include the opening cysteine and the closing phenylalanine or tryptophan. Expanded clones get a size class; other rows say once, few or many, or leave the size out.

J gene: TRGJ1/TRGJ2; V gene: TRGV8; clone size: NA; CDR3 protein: CATWDKKLF; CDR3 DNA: TGCGCCACCTGGGATAAGAAACTCTTT
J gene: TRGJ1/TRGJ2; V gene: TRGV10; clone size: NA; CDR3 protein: CAAWDPPPGHYYKKLF; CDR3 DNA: TGTGCTGCGTGGGATCCCCCACCCGGGCATTATTATAAGAAACTCTTT
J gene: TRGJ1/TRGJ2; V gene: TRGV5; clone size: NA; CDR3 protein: CATWDRRLKKLF; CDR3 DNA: TGTGCCACCTGGGACAGGCGATTGAAGAAACTCTTT
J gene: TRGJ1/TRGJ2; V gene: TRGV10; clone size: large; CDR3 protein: CAAWDKRYRKLF; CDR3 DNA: TGTGCTGCGTGGGATAAGCGGTATAGGAAACTCTTT
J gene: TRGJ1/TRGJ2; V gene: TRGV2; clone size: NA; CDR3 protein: CATWDGRKDPRGYKKLF; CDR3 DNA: TGTGCCACCTGGGACGGGCGCAAGGACCCTCGGGGGTATAAGAAACTCTTT
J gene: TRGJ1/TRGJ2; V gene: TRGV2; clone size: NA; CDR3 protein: CATWDKAEYKKLF; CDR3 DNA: TGTGCCACCTGGGACAAGGCGGAATATAAGAAACTCTTT
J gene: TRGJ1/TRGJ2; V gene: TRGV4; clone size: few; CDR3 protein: CATWDGQGYKKLF; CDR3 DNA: TGTGCCACCTGGGATGGGCAGGGTTATAAGAAACTCTTT
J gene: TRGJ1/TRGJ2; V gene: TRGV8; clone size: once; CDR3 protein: CAPGIGENYYKKLF; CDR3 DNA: TGTGCACCTGGGATAGGCGAGAATTATTATAAGAAACTCTTT
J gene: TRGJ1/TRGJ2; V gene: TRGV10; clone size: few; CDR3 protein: CTAWDYNPTHKKLF; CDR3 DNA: TGTACTGCGTGGGATTATAACCCCACCCATAAGAAACTCTTT
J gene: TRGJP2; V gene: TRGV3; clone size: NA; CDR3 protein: CATWDRQDSSDWIKTF; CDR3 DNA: TGTGCCACCTGGGACAGGCAAGATAGTAGTGATTGGATCAAGACGTTT
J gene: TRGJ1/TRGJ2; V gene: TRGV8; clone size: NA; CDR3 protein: CATWDQNYYKKLF; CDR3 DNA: TGCGCCACCTGGGATCAGAATTATTATAAGAAACTCTTT
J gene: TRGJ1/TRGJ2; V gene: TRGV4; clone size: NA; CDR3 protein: CATWDGGYYKKLF; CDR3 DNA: TGTGCCACCTGGGATGGTGGTTATTATAAGAAACTCTTT
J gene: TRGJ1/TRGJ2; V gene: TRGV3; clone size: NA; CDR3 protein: CATWDGPYYKKLF; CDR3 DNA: TGTGCCACCTGGGACGGTCCCTACTATAAGAAACTCTTT
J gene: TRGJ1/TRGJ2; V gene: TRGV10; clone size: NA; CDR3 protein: CAAWDYSGYYKKLF; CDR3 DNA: TGTGCTGCGTGGGATTATAGTGGTTATTATAAGAAACTCTTT
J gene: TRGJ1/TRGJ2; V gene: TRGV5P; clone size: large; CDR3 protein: CATWGRPRWVF; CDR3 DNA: TGTGCCACCTGGGGCAGGCCTCGGTGGGTCTTT
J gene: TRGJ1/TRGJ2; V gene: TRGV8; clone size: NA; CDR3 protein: CATWDRRFMYYKKLF; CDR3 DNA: TGTGCCACCTGGGATAGGCGTTTTATGTATTATAAGAAACTCTTT
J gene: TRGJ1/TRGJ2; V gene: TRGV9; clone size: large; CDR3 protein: CALWEVRGIEKLF; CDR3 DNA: TGTGCCTTGTGGGAGGTGCGAGGTATTGAGAAACTCTTT
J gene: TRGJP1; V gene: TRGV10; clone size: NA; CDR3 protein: CAAWIQFYTTGWFKIF; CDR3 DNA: TGTGCTGCGTGGATTCAATTTTATACCACTGGTTGGTTCAAGATATTT
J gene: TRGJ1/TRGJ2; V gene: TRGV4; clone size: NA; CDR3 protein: CAAYYKKLF; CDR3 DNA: TGTGCCGCCTATTATAAGAAACTCTTT
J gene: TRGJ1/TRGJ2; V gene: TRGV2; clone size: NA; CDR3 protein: CATPLSGYKKLF; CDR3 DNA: TGTGCCACCCCCCTAAGTGGTTATAAGAAACTCTTT
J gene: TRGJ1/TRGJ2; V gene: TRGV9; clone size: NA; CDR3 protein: CALCRKKLF; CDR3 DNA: TGTGCCCTGTGCCGCAAGAAACTCTTT
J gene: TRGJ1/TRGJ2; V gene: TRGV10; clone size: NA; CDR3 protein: CAAWDNPFYYKKLF; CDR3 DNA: TGTGCTGCGTGGGATAACCCATTTTATTATAAGAAACTCTTT
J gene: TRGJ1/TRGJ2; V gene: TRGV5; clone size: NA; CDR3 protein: CATWDRAARKKLF; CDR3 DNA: TGTGCCACCTGGGACAGGGCGGCCAGAAAGAAACTCTTT
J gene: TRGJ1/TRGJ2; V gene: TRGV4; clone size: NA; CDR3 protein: CATWEMKLF; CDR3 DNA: TGTGCCACCTGGGAGATGAAACTCTTT
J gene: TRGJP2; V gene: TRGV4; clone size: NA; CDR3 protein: CATWDGQVSDWIKTF; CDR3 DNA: TGTGCCACCTGGGATGGGCAAGTTAGTGATTGGATCAAGACGTTT
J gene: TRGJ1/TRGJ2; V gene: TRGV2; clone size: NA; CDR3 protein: CATWDGPGEKKLF; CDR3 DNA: TGTGCCACCTGGGACGGGCCCGGGGAGAAGAAACTCTTT
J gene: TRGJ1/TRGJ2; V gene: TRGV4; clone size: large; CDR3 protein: CATWDGRYKKLF; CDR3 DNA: TGTGCCACCTGGGATGGGCGCTATAAGAAACTCTTT
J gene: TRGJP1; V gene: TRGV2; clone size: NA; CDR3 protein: CATWSTTGWFKIF; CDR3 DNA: TGTGCCACCTGGTCTACCACTGGTTGGTTCAAGATATTT
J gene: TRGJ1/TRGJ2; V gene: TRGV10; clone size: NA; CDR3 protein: CAAWPTNYYKKLF; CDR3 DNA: TGTGCTGCGTGGCCTACGAATTATTATAAGAAACTCTTT
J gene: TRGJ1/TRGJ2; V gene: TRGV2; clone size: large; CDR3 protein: CATWDGPNYKKLF; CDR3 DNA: TGTGCCACCTGGGACGGGCCGAATTATAAGAAACTCTTT
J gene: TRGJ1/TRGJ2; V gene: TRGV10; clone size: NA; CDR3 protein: CAAWDLYRQKLF; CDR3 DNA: TGTGCTGCGTGGGATTTATATAGACAGAAACTCTTT
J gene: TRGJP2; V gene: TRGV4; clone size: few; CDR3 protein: CATWDDGGSDWIKTF; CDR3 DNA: TGTGCCACCTGGGATGATGGAGGTAGTGATTGGATCAAGACGTTT
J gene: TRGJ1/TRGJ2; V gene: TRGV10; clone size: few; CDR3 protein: CAAWEVDYYKKLF; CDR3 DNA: TGTGCTGCGTGGGAAGTGGATTATTATAAGAAACTCTTT
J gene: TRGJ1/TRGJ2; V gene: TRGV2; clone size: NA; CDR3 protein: CATWDFYYKKLF; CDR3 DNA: TGTGCCACCTGGGACTTTTATTATAAGAAACTCTTT
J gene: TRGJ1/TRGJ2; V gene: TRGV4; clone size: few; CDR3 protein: CATWDGREKLF; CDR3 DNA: TGTGCCACCTGGGATGGGCGGGAGAAACTCTTT
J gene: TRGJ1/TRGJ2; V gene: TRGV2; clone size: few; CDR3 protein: CATWDGLYYKKLF; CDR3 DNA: TGTGCCACCTGGGACGGACTTTATTATAAGAAACTCTTT
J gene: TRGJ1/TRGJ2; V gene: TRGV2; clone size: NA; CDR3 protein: CATWDGAERPHYYKKLF; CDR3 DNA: TGTGCCACCTGGGACGGTGCCGAGCGTCCCCATTATTATAAGAAACTCTTT
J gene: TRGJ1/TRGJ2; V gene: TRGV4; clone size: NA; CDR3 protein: CATWYAFYYKKLF; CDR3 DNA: TGTGCCACCTGGTATGCTTTTTATTATAAGAAACTCTTT
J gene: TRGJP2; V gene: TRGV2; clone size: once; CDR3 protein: CATWNGINWIKTF; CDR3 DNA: TGTGCCACCTGGAACGGTATAAATTGGATCAAGACGTTT
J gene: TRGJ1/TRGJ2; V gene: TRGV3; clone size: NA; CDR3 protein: CATWDREGNLKLF; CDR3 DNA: TGTGCCACCTGGGACAGGGAAGGGAACCTAAAACTCTTT
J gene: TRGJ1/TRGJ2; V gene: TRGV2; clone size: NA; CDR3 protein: CATWDNFYYKKLF; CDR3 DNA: TGTGCCACCTGGGACAATTTTTATTATAAGAAACTCTTC
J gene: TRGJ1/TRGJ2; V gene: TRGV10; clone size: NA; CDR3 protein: CAAWDSDFTGYKKLF; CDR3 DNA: TGTGCTGCGTGGGATTCCGATTTTACGGGGTATAAGAAACTCTTT
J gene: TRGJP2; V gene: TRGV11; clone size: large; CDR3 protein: CAFLNSSDWIKTF; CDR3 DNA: TGTGCCTTCCTTAATAGTAGTGATTGGATCAAGACGTTT
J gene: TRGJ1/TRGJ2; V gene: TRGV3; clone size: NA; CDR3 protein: CATWDRLLYYKKLF; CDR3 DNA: TGTGCCACCTGGGACAGGCTCCTCTATTATAAGAAACTCTTT
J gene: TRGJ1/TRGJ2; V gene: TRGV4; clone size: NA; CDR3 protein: CAHLGVGNYYKKLF; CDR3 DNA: TGTGCCCACCTGGGGGTGGGGAATTATTATAAGAAACTCTTT
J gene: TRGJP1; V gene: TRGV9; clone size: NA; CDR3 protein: CALAGATGWFKIF; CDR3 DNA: TGTGCCTTGGCGGGGGCCACTGGTTGGTTCAAGATATTT
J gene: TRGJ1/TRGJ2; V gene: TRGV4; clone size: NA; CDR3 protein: CATWVSNYYKKLF; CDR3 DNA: TGTGCCACCTGGGTTTCGAATTATTATAAGAAACTCTTT
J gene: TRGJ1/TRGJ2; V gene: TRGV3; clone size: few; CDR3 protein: CATWDGYKKLF; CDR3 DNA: TGTGCCACCTGGGACGGTTATAAGAAACTCTTT
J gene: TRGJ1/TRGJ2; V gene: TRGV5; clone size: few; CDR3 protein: CATWDRPKKLF; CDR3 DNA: TGTGCCACCTGGGACAGGCCGAAGAAACTCTTT
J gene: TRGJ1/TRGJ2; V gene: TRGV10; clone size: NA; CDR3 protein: CAAWDFYYKKLF; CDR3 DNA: TGTGCTGCGTGGGATTTTTATTATAAGAAACTCTTT